This TCR beta chain was captured by sequencing in a study of blood T cell repertoires in COVID-19. The wider study: Researchers got acute and convalescent COVID-19 samples from the United States, Italy and Spain.

The J segment lost 4 bases and the V segment lost 1 base, leaving 3 bases of the junction unmatched. The CDR3 sequence is 15 residues long. The germline V gene encodes CDR1 LGHDT and CDR2 YNNKEL (reference sequence). The data were produced by immunoSEQ multiplex PCR, yet TCRdb's version contains in-frame clones alone and is incomplete. This table has around 320,000 clones, just under 90% appearing once. Input material: PBMCs or T cells enriched from blood (not recorded which). This chain uses TRBV3-1 (or the pseudogene TRBV3-2) with TRBJ1-3, with TRBD1 matching 8 bases. The clonotype comes from a woman aged 45-65 years who had been exposed to COVID-19. The CDR3: CASSQGQGYGNTIYF. The CDR3 coding sequence is TGTGCCAGCAGCCAAGGACAGGGGTACGGAAACACCATATATTTT.